These 5 T cell receptor beta chains originate from one sample sequenced in a study of response to subunit inactivated influenza vaccine. TCRdb fed the RT-PCR reads into MiXCR, producing one record per CDR3 protein. The top ten hold 9.5% to 13% of the sample, which has over 800,000 distinct CDR3 sequences, 20% to 25% seen once. The sequencing here drew on PBMCs from blood, taken roughly 5 days after vaccination. Receptors were obtained from a man aged 50 or older who received an inactivated influenza vaccine.

In this sample, this clonotype turned up a few times. The chain uses TRBV27 and TRBJ2-7; 9 bases align to TRBD2. The CDR3 contains 15 residues. Germline CDR1 is MNHEY and CDR2 is SMNVEV (reference sequence). Trimming took 8 bases from V and 3 from J; bases not matched to a gene: 11. The CDR3 bases are TGTGCCAGCCAGGCGGCTAGCGGGAACCACTACGAGCAGTACTTC. Translation gives CASQAASGNHYEQYF.

In DNA form, the CDR3 reads TGTGCCAGCAGCGTCAGTCAGACTAGCGGAGACTACAATGAGCAGTTCTTC. This encodes CASSVSQTSGDYNEQFF. This chain links TRBV9 with TRBJ2-1, with 9 bases matching TRBD2. Germline-derived CDR1 and CDR2 are SGDLS and YYNGEE. The CDR3 is 17 amino acids. The junction had 9 bases not matched to a gene; V was cut back by 2 bases and J by 3 bases.

This clonotype was observed at least ten times. J is TRBJ1-1 and V is TRBV11-2, with D uncertain. This CDR3 contains 15 residues. Germline CDR1 is SGHAT and CDR2 is FQNNGV. V gave up 1 base and J gave up 5 bases, with 14 bases separating them. The CDR3 region has the DNA TGTGCCAGCAGCTTAGGATCGGGCTTCGGAACTGAAGCTTTCTTT. Its protein is CASSLGSGFGTEAFF. Combining the CDR3 with reference TRBV11-2 and TRBJ1-1 gives the whole variable domain EAGVAQSPRYKIIEKRQSVAFWCNPISGHATLYWYQQILGQGPKLLIQFQNNGVVDDSQLPKDRFSAERLKGVDSTLKIQPAKLEDSAVYLCASSLGSGFGTEAFFGQGTRLTVV.

This clonotype was counted only a few times. This chain joins TRBV6-1 and TRBJ2-7, with TRBD2 as a possible D gene (5 bases). Between the trimmed V and J ends, which lost 7 bases and 6 bases, there was a span of 19 bases. Germline assignment: CDR1 MNHNS and CDR2 SASEGT. CDR3 size: 14 residues. The CDR3 loop reads CASTAGLPPLEQYF. CDR3 nucleotide sequence: TGTGCCAGCACTGCAGGACTTCCTCCCCTCGAGCAGTACTTC.

V is TRBV6-2 or TRBV6-3 and J is TRBJ2-1; no clear D gene. Germline V CDR1 and CDR2: MNHEY, SVGEGT. V was cut by 2 bases and J by 7 bases, with 6 bases left in between. The CDR3 runs 12 residues. CDR3 bases: TGTGCCAGCAGTTACGTAGTGAATGAGCAGTTCTTC. It yields the protein CASSYVVNEQFF.